The rows below give T cell receptor beta chains drawn from one sample of a study of Graves' ophthalmopathy and Graves' hyperthyroidism. One entry per CDR3 protein, called by TCRdb with MiXCR from the multiplex PCR reads. The table lists about 380,000 distinct CDR3 sequences, roughly 15% of them singletons. The sequenced material came from peripheral blood. These receptors came from a woman younger than 30 with stable Graves' hyperthyroidism. The CDR3 runs from the conserved cysteine through the conserved F or W.

TRBV19	TRBJ2-5	CASSSRQGGETQYF
TRBV6-2/TRBV6-3	TRBJ2-2	CASTERVAGELFF
TRBV7-9	TRBJ1-2	CASSLSGPVNYGYTF
TRBV5-1	TRBJ1-2	CASSQENYGYTF
TRBV6-2/TRBV6-3	TRBJ2-2	CASWPRGQGDTGELFF
TRBV14	TRBJ1-1	CASSYWAGGEAFF
TRBV7-9	TRBJ1-1	CASSVLNRGSTEAFF
TRBV6-1	TRBJ2-5	CASSETAGDQETQYF
TRBV12-3/TRBV12-4	TRBJ2-7	CASSLRGGKAYEQYF
TRBV6-1	TRBJ1-1	CASSTREAFF
TRBV4-1	TRBJ2-7	CASSPGPPLAAYEQYF
TRBV7-6	TRBJ2-7	CASSTIRVGDEQYF
TRBV6-5	TRBJ1-5	CASSYLGQGNQPQHF
TRBV24-1	TRBJ2-7	CATSSTSTGEQYF
TRBV7-9	TRBJ1-1	CATRTGSTEAFF
TRBV6-5	TRBJ1-5	CASSYSVGTGSNQPQHF
TRBV6-1	TRBJ2-7	CASGTSSYEQYF
TRBV27	TRBJ1-6	CASSTTGFNSPLHF
TRBV11-3	TRBJ2-5	CASSFREPETQYF
TRBV24-1	TRBJ1-1	CATRGTANTEAFF
TRBV12-3/TRBV12-4	TRBJ1-2	CASRRGGTLGYGYTF
TRBV5-1	TRBJ1-1	CASSLAGRMNTEAFF
TRBV5-1	TRBJ2-5	CASSLVGGHQETQYF
TRBV7-9	TRBJ2-5	CASSHHSTSPKTQYF
TRBV19	TRBJ2-7	CASSILRDSSYEQYF
TRBV6-1	TRBJ1-2	CASRGANYGYTF